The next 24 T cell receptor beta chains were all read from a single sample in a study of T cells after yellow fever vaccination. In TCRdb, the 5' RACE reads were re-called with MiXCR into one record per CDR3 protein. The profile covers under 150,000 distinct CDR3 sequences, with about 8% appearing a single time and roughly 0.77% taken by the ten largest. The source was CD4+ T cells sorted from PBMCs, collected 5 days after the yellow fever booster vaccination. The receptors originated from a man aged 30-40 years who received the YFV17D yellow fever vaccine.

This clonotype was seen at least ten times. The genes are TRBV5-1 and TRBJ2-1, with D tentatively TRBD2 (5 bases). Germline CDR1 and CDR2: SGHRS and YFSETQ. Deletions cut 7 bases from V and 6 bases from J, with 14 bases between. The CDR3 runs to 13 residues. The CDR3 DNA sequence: TGCGCCAGCCTCCGGGGTGGTAGCAATGAGCAGTTCTTC. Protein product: CASLRGGSNEQFF.

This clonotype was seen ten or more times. The CDR3 DNA sequence: TGCGCCAGCAGCAAGGGACAGGGAGATCGAGCTTTCTTT. Translation gives CASSKGQGDRAFF. The chain has TRBV5-1 and TRBJ1-1; TRBD1 agrees at 9 bases. Losses at the gene ends were 4 bases for V and 10 bases for J; bases not matched to a gene: 8. There are 13 residues in the CDR3. The V gene's germline CDR1 is SGHRS and CDR2 YFSETQ.

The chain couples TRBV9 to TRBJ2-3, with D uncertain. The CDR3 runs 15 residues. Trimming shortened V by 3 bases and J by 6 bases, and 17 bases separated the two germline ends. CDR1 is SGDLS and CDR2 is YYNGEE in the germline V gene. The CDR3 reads CASSGSPQVGDTQYF. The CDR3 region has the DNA TGTGCCAGCAGCGGGTCTCCCCAGGTCGGGGATACGCAGTATTTT.

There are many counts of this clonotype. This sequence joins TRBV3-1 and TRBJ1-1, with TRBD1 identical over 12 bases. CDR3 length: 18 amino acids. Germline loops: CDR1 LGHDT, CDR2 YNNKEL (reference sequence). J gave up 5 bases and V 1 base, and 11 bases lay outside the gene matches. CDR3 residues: CASSQAGGTGGLPTEAFF. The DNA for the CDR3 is TGTGCCAGCAGCCAAGCGGGGGGGACAGGGGGCCTTCCGACTGAAGCTTTCTTT.

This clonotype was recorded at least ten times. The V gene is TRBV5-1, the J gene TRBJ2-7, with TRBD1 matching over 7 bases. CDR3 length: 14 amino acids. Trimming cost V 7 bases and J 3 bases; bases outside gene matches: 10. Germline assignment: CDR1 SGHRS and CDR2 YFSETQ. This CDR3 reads CASRLTGDNYEQYF. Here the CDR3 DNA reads TGCGCCAGCCGCCTCACAGGGGATAACTACGAGCAGTACTTC.

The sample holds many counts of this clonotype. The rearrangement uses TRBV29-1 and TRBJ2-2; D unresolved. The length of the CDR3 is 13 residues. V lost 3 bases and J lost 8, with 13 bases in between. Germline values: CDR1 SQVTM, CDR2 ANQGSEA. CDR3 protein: CSVEPNRSGELFF. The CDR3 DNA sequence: TGCAGCGTTGAGCCCAATAGATCAGGGGAGCTGTTTTTT.

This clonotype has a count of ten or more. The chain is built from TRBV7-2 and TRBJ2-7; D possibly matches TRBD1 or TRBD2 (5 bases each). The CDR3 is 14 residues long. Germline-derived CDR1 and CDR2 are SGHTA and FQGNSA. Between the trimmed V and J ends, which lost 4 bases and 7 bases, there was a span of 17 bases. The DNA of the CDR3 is TGTGCCAGCAGCTGGGACGGACCGAGAGGGGAGCAGTACTTC. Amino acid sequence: CASSWDGPRGEQYF.

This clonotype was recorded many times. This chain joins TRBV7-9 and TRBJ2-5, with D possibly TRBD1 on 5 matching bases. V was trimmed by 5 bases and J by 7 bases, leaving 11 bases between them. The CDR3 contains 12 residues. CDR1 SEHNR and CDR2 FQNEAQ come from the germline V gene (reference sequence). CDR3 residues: CASSQTRGTQYF. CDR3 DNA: TGTGCCAGCAGCCAAACAAGGGGGACCCAGTACTTC. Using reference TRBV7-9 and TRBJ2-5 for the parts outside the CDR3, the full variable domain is DTGVSQNPRHKITKRGQNVTFRCDPISEHNRLYWYRQTLGQGPEFLTYFQNEAQLEKSRLLSDRFSAERPKGSFSTLEIQRTEQGDSAMYLCASSQTRGTQYFGPGTRLLVL.

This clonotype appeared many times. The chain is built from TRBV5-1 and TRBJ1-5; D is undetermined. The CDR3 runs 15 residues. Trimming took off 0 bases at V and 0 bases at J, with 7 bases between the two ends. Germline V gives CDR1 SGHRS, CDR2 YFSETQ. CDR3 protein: CASSLGGYSNQPQHF. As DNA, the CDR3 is TGCGCCAGCAGCTTGGGGGGTTATAGCAATCAGCCCCAGCATTTT.

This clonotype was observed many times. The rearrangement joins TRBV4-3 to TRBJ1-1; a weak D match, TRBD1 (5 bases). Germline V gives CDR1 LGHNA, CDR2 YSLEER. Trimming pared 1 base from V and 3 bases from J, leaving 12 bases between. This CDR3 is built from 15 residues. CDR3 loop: CASSQGLRGYTEAFF. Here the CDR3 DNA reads TGCGCCAGCAGCCAAGGGCTTCGGGGGTACACTGAAGCTTTCTTT.

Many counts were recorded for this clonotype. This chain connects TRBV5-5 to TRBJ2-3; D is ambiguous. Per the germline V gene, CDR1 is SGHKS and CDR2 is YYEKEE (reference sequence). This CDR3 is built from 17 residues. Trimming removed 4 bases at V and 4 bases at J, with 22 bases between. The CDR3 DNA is TGTGCCAGCAGCACATTGGCCGGGTCATCAACTCCAGATACGCAGTATTTT. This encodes CASSTLAGSSTPDTQYF.

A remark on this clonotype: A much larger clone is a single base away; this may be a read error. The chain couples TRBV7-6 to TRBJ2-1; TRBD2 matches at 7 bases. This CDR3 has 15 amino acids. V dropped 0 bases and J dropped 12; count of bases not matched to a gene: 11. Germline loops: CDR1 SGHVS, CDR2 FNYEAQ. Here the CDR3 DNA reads TGTGCCAGCAGCTTAGCGGGAGAGACGGGGGGTGTGCAGTTCTTC. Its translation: CASSLAGETGGVQFF.

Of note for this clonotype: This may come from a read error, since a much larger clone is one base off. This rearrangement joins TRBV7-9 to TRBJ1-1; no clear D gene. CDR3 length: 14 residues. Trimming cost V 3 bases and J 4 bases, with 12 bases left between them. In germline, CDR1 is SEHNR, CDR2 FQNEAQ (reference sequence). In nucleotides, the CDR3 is TGTGCCAGCAGCTTTAAGAGTGATAGCACTGAAGCTTTCTTT. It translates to CASSFKSDSTEAFF.

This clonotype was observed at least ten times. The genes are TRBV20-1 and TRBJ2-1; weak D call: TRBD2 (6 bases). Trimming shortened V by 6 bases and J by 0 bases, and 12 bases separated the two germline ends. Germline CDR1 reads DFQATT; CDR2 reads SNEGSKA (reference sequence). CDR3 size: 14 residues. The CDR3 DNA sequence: TGCAGTGCCCTCCTAGCGAACTCCTACAATGAGCAGTTCTTC. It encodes CSALLANSYNEQFF.

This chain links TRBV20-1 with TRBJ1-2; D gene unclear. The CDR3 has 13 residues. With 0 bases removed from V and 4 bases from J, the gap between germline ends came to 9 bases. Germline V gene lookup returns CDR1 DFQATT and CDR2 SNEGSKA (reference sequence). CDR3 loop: CSAREGRSYGYTF. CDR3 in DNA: TGCAGTGCTAGAGAGGGCCGGTCCTATGGCTACACCTTC.

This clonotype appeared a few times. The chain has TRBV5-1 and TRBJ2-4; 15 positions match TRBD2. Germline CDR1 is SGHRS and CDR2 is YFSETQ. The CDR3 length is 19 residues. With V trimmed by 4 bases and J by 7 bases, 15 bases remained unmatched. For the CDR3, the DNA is TGCGCCAGCAGCCCCCGCCGGACTAGCGGGAGGGAAAGCCCTAACATTCAGTACTTC. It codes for CASSPRRTSGRESPNIQYF.

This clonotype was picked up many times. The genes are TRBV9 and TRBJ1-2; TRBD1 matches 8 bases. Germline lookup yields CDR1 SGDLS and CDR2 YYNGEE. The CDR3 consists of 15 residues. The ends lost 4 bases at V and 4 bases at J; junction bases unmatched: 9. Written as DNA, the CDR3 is TGTGCCAGCAGCTCCCGGGACAGGACCCTCTATGGCTACACCTTC. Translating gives CASSSRDRTLYGYTF.

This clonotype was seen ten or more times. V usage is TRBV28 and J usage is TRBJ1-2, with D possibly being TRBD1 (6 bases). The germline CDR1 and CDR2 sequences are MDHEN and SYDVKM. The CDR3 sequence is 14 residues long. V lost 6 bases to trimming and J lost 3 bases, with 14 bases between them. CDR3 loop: CASSRTGHYYGYTF. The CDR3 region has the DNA TGTGCCAGCAGCCGAACGGGACATTACTATGGCTACACCTTC.

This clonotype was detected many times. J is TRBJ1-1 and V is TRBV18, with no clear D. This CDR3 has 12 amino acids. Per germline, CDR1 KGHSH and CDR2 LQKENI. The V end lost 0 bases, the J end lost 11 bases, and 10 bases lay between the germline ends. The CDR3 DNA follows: TGTGCCAGCTCACCACCGAAAGGGCTGGCTTTCTTT. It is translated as CASSPPKGLAFF.

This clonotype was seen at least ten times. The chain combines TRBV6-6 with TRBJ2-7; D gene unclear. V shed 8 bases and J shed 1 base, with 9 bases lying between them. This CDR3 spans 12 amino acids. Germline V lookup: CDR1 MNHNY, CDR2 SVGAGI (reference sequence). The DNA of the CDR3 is TGTGCCAGCGGTCGAAAGTCCTACGAGCAGTACTTC. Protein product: CASGRKSYEQYF.

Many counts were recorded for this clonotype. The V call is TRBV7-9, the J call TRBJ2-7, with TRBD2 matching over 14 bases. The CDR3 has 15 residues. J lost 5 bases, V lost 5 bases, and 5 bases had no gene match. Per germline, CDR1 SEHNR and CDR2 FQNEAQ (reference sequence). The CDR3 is CASSTGLAGGNEQYF. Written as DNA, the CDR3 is TGTGCCAGCAGCACTGGACTAGCGGGAGGTAACGAGCAGTACTTC.

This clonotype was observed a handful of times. CDR3 sequence reads: CASGTGDPPQFF. CDR3 sequence (DNA): TGCGCCAGCGGCACCGGGGACCCTCCGCAGTTCTTC. The genes are TRBV5-1 and TRBJ2-1, with D perhaps given as TRBD1 or TRBD2 (5 bases each). The CDR3 has 12 amino acids. Trimming pared 7 bases from V and 12 bases from J, leaving 17 bases between. Germline assignment: CDR1 SGHRS and CDR2 YFSETQ.

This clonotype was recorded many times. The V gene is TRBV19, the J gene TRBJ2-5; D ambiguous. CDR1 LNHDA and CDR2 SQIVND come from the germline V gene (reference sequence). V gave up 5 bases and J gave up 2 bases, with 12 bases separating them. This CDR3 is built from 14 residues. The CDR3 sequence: CASSDRKTQETQYF. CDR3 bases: TGTGCCAGTAGTGACCGGAAAACTCAAGAGACCCAGTACTTC.

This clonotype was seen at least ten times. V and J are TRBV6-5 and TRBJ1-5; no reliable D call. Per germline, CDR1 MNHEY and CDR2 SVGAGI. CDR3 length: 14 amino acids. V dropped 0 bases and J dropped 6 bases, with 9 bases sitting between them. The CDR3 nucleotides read TGTGCCAGCAGTTACTCGGATGGGCCTCAGCCCCAGCATTTT. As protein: CASSYSDGPQPQHF.